This section outlines one T cell receptor (beta chain) sequence together with its context. The sample belongs to a study of T cell changes during pregnancy in multiple sclerosis. Libraries were prepared by immunoSEQ multiplex PCR; TCRdb keeps only in-frame clonotypes and omits some of them. Of 40,000 to 60,000 clones in the sample, roughly 95% were seen once. The CDR3 has 15 amino acids. Looked up from germline, CDR1 is MDHEN and CDR2 is SYDVKM. V was trimmed by 3 bases and J by 8 bases, leaving 17 bases between them. The chain combines TRBV28 with TRBJ2-1; possibly TRBD2 for D (5 bases). This receptor was obtained from a female donor with multiple sclerosis, enrolled in a pregnancy study. The sequenced sample was CD4+ T cells from peripheral blood mononuclear cells, obtained in the third trimester of pregnancy. CDR3 sequence (DNA): TGTGCCAGCAGTTTGCCCGGACTCCGGGGTGATGAGCAGTTCTTC. It specifies CASSLPGLRGDEQFF.